The clone carrying this T cell receptor beta chain has ten or more counts. As yet, its antigen is unknown. Disease duration was under 3 months in the ophthalmopathy patients, who also had a Clinical Activity Score of at least 3 and a NOSPECS grade of at least 4. Exclusion of a patient resulted from uncontrolled infection, other autoimmune disease, pregnancy or lactation. The CDR3 spans 16 residues. In germline, CDR1 is SGHAT, CDR2 FQNNGV. V was cut by 6 bases and J by 0 bases, with 14 bases left in between. This entry is derived from a study of T cells in Graves' hyperthyroidism and ophthalmopathy. Study results and caveats: The majority of expanded thyroid clonotypes above 0.001 also appeared in blood.

From RNA transcripts, TCR beta CDR3 regions were amplified. A first-round RT-PCR of the TCR CDR3 used the HTBI primer set. TCRdb itself ran the multiplex PCR reads through MiXCR, one entry per CDR3 protein. The sample includes some 300,000 distinct CDR3 sequences, roughly a fifth of them seen just once. The V and J genes are TRBV11-2 and TRBJ2-2; TRBD1 is a possible D gene (6 bases). The TCR was taken from a man in his fifties with Graves' ophthalmopathy. The source material was blood. In DNA form, the CDR3 reads TGTGCCAGCAGACAGGGAATCGGAACGAACACCGGGGAGCTGTTTTTT. Translating gives CASRQGIGTNTGELFF.